Listed here is a single TCR beta chain. Assay: immunoSEQ multiplex PCR; the TCRdb copy retains only in-frame clones and omits some. The sample lists about 80,000 clones, around 90% occurring once. The sample originates from a study of PD-L1 blockade in urothelial cancer. As for the study in general: Previous chemotherapy exposure amounted to 0 to 3 regimens for patients. A median of roughly 150,000 T cells was found in the blood samples. It was at 3 weeks (second dose) and 6 weeks after treatment start that blood was analyzed.

CDR1 and CDR2 from the germline V gene are MNHNS and SASEGT. With 7 bases clipped from V and 3 bases from J, the junction kept 10 bases outside the gene matches. The CDR3 sequence is 15 residues long. This chain links TRBV6-1 with TRBJ2-7; the match to TRBD1 covers 9 bases. The material was PBMCs, obtained around atezolizumab (anti-PD-L1) treatment. The receptor comes from a woman in her 70s with urothelial cancer. CDR3 DNA sequence: TGTGCCAGCACCGGGGACAGGGCCGGGGACTACGAGCAGTACTTC. It specifies CASTGDRAGDYEQYF.